Below, 11 T cell receptor beta chains from the same sample are listed, as sequenced in a study of blood T cell repertoires in COVID-19. Sequencing was performed with immunoSEQ multiplex PCR; in TCRdb, only in-frame clones are kept and a portion is missing. The table lists 110,000 or so clones, 81% of them singletons. Sequenced input: peripheral blood. Source of these receptors: a man between 50 and 59 years old with acute or convalescent COVID-19.

The CDR3 DNA sequence: TGTGCCAGCCGGGACAGACGATCGAGCTCCTACGAGCAGTACTTC. As protein: CASRDRRSSSYEQYF. The J gene is TRBJ2-7, the V gene TRBV28; 7 bases agree with TRBD1. The V gene's germline CDR1 is MDHEN and CDR2 SYDVKM. The CDR3 is 15 residues long. V trimming: 8 bases; J trimming: 0 bases; junction bases outside the gene matches: 10.

The chain links TRBV24-1 to TRBJ2-3; D might be TRBD2 (5 bases). Per the germline V gene, CDR1 is KGHDR and CDR2 is SFDVKD. The CDR3 spans 16 residues. V lost 5 bases and J lost 3, with 17 bases in between. The CDR3 coding sequence is TGTGCCACCAGTGTCCGGACTCCTGGGAGTACAGATACGCAGTATTTT. This codes for CATSVRTPGSTDTQYF.

V is TRBV6-5 and J is TRBJ1-5; maybe TRBD1 (6 bases). CDR3 length equals 14 residues. Looked up from germline, CDR1 is MNHEY and CDR2 is SVGAGI. V was pared by 8 bases and J by 9 bases, with 20 bases between. The CDR3 DNA is TGTGCCAGCCCGGCCCGCACAGGGTGGGGGCCCCAGCATTTT. As protein: CASPARTGWGPQHF.

This chain connects TRBV19 to TRBJ2-3; a possible D gene is TRBD2 (5 bases). Trimming pared 4 bases from V and 8 bases from J, leaving 10 bases between. Germline values: CDR1 LNHDA, CDR2 SQIVND (reference sequence). The CDR3 spans 12 residues. The CDR3: CASSTDFGTQYF. Written as DNA, the CDR3 is TGTGCCAGTAGTACGGACTTCGGTACGCAGTATTTT.

As DNA, the CDR3 is TGTGCCAGCACGTTAGGGCGTAGAGGGAATTCACCCCTCCACTTT. Amino acids: CASTLGRRGNSPLHF. This chain connects TRBV6-5 to TRBJ1-6; no clear D gene. V gave up 7 bases and J gave up 7 bases, with 17 bases separating them. The V gene's germline CDR1 is MNHEY and CDR2 SVGAGI. This CDR3 is 15 amino acids long.

This sequence joins TRBV5-1 and TRBJ1-1, with no clear D. Germline loops: CDR1 SGHRS, CDR2 YFSETQ. V lost 3 bases and J lost 8, with 8 bases in between. CDR3 length equals 11 residues. CDR3 sequence reads: CASSYGQEAFF. DNA of the CDR3: TGCGCCAGCAGCTATGGGCAGGAAGCTTTCTTT.

This clone was detected once. The chain couples TRBV14 to TRBJ2-7, with TRBD1 matching over 11 bases. The germline gives CDR1 SGHDN, CDR2 FVKESK. The CDR3 spans 17 residues. J lost 2 bases, V lost 2 bases, and 8 bases had no gene match. CDR3 nucleotides: TGTGCCAGCAGCCAAAGGACAGGGGGCTATCTAACCTACGAGCAGTACTTC. It specifies CASSQRTGGYLTYEQYF.

This clone was counted only a few times. The sample holds other DNA sequences that translate to the same CDR3. The rearrangement links TRBV29-1 to TRBJ2-3; 9 positions match TRBD1. J lost 3 bases, V lost 7 bases, and 8 bases had no gene match. The CDR3 loop spans 14 amino acids. Germline V gene data show CDR1 as SQVTM and CDR2 as ANQGSEA. The CDR3 protein is CSASRGTGTDTQYF. The CDR3 DNA follows: TGCAGCGCCTCCCGTGGGACAGGGACAGATACGCAGTATTTT.

CDR3 coding DNA: TGCAGCGTTGAAGGCAAGCGGGGGGGCGGGACCCAGTACTTC. Amino acids: CSVEGKRGGGTQYF. The rearrangement links TRBV29-1 to TRBJ2-5; the match to TRBD2 covers 10 bases. Trimming cost V 1 base and J 7 bases; bases outside gene matches: 6. The germline CDR1 and CDR2 sequences are SQVTM and ANQGSEA. There are 14 residues in the CDR3.

The rearrangement joins TRBV18 to TRBJ1-5, with TRBD1 identical over 7 bases. The CDR3 loop spans 12 amino acids. The V gene end was trimmed by 8 bases and the J gene end by 3 bases; junction bases not matched to a gene: 1. Germline values: CDR1 KGHSH, CDR2 LQKENI. The CDR3, as DNA: TGTGCCAGCCAGGGGGACAATCAGCCCCAGCATTTT. Encoded protein: CASQGDNQPQHF. The variable domain in full, completed from reference TRBV18 and TRBJ1-5, reads NAGVMQNPRHLVRRRGQEARLRCSPMKGHSHVYWYRQLPEEGLKFMVYLQKENIIDESGMPKERFSAEFPKEGPSILRIQQVVRGDSAAYFCASQGDNQPQHFGDGTRLSIL.

V usage is TRBV2 and J usage is TRBJ1-5; 7 nucleotides agree with TRBD1. The germline V gene encodes CDR1 SNHLY and CDR2 FYNNEI. CDR3 size: 16 residues. The V and J ends lost 2 bases and 4 bases, in that order; junction bases with no gene match: 8. The CDR3 is CASSELIQGFNQPQHF. The CDR3, as DNA: TGTGCCAGCAGTGAATTGATACAGGGGTTTAATCAGCCCCAGCATTTT.